The clone carrying this T cell receptor (beta chain) was counted between two and nine times. The target antigen is unknown. Treatment noted: oral pan-JAK inhibitor, 5-10 mg twice daily. The CDR3 consists of 15 residues. Germline CDR1 SGDLS, CDR2 YYNGEE. Trimming removed 2 bases from V and 5 bases from J, with 16 bases in between. Extracted RNA was reverse transcribed into cDNA, the sequencing template. Repertoires were generated with immunoSEQ multiplex PCR, while TCRdb's copy carries only in-frame clones and drops some. This sample carries 110,000 or so clones, approximately 59% of them seen once, and the ten largest clones take around 30%. This entry belongs to a study of CD8+ T cells in alopecia areata. About the research overall: Administration of oral tofacitinib to treated patients was at 5 to 10 mg twice daily.

Study results and limitations: Expanded CD8+ clones among the top 100, and scalp clonality, were significantly decreased by tofacitinib. Scalp samples also yield sequences of resident alphabeta T cells from normal skin.

The V call is TRBV9, the J call TRBJ1-1; D perhaps matches TRBD1 (5 bases). This TCR derives from a human donor with alopecia areata. Sequenced here: CD8+ T cells sorted from blood, sampled at week 4, from a patient treated with tofacitinib. This CDR3 reads CASSVYVGEGTEAFF. The DNA for the CDR3 is TGTGCCAGCAGCGTCTATGTAGGGGAAGGGACTGAAGCTTTCTTT.